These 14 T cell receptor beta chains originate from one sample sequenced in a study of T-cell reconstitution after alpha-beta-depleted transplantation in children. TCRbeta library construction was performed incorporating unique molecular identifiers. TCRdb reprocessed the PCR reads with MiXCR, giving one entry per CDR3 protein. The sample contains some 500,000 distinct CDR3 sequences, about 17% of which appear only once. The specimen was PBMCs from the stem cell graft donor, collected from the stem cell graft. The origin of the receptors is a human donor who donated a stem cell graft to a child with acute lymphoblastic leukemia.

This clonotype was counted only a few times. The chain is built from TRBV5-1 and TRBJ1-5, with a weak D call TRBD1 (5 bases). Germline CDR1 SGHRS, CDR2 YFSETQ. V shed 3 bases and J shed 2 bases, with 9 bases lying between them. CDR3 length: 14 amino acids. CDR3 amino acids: CASSYQGGNQPQHF. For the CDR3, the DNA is TGCGCCAGCAGCTATCAGGGAGGCAATCAGCCCCAGCATTTT.

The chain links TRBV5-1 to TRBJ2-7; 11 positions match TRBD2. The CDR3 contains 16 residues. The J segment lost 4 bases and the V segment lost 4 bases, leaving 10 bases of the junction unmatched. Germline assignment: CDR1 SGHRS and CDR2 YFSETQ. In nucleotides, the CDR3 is TGCGCCAGCAGCCCGGGACTAGCGGCGTCTTTTTACGAGCAGTACTTC. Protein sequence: CASSPGLAASFYEQYF.

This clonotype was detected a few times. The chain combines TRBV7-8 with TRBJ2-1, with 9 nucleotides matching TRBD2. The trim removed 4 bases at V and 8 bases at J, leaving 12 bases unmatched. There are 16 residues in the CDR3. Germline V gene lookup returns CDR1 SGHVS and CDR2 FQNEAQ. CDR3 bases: TGTGCCAGCAGCTCCCTAGCGGGAATAGGAGGGGATGAGCAGTTCTTC. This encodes CASSSLAGIGGDEQFF.

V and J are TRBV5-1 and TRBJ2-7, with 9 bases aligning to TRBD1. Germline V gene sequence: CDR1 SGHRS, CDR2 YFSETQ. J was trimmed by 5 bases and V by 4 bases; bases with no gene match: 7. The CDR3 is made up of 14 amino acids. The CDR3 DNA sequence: TGCGCCAGCAGCCCGGGACAGGGACCACACGAGCAGTACTTC. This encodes CASSPGQGPHEQYF.

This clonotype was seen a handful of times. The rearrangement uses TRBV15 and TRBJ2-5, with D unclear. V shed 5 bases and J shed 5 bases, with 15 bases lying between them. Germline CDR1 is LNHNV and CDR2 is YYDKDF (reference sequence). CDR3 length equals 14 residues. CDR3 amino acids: CATSGSGDRETQYF. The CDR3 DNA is TGTGCCACCAGCGGGTCAGGAGACCGTGAGACCCAGTACTTC.

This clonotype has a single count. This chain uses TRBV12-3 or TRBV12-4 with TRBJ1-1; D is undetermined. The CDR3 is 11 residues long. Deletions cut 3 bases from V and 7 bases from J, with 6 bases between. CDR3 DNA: TGTGCCAGCAGTTTCTCCCGTGAAGCTTTCTTT. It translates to CASSFSREAFF.

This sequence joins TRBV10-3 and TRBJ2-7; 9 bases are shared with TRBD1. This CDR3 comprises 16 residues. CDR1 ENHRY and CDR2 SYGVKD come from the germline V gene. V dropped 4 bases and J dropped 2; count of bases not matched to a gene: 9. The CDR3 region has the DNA TGTGCCATCAGTGGAGAACCGGGACAGGGACCCTACGAGCAGTACTTC. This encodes CAISGEPGQGPYEQYF.

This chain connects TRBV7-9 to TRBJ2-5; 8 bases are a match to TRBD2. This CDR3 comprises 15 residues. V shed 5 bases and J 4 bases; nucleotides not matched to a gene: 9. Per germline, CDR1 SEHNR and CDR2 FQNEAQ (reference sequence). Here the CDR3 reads CASSPPGLVRETQYF. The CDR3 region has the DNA TGTGCCAGCAGCCCTCCGGGACTAGTCCGAGAGACCCAGTACTTC.

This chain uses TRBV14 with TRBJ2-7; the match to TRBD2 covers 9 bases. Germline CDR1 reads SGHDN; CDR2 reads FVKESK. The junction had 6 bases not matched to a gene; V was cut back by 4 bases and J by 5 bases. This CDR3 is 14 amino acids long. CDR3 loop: CASSLPSGKHEQYF. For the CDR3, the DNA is TGTGCCAGCAGCCTCCCTAGCGGGAAACACGAGCAGTACTTC.

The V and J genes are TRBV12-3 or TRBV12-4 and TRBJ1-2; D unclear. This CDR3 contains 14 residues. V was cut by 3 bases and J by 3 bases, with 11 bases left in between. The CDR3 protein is CASSLWEGDYGYTF. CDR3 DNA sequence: TGTGCCAGCAGTTTGTGGGAGGGAGACTATGGCTACACCTTC.

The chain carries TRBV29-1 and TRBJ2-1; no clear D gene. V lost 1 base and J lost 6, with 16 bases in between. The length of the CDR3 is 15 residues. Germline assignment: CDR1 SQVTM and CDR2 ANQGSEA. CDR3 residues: CSVEVGMPGVNEQFF. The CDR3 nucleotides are TGCAGCGTTGAAGTCGGAATGCCAGGCGTCAATGAGCAGTTCTTC.

CDR3 in DNA: TGTGCCAGCAGCTTAAGTGAGGGCAGTACGGCCGGGGAGCTGTTTTTT. This encodes CASSLSEGSTAGELFF. The rearrangement uses TRBV7-3 and TRBJ2-2; a weak D match, TRBD2 (5 bases). The V gene's germline CDR1 is SGHTA and CDR2 FQGTGA. Trimming pared 1 base from V and 6 bases from J, leaving 15 bases between. CDR3 length: 16 residues.

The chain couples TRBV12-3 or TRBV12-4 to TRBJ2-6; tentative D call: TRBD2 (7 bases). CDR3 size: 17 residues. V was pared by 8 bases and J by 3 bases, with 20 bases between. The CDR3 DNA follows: TGTGCCAGCGCCCCCTCCGGGGGGCGCGGTGGGGCCAACGTCCTGACTTTC. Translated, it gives CASAPSGGRGGANVLTF.

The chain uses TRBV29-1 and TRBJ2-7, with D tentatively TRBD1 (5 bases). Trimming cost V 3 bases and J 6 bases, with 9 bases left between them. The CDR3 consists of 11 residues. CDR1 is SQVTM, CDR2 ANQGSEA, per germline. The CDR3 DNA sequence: TGCAGCGTTGAGTTCGACAGCGAGCAGTACTTC. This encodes CSVEFDSEQYF.